This T cell receptor beta chain was found in a study of regulatory T cells in long-lasting Graves disease. Broader study findings: Persistent patients shared more public clonotypes (under 3,000) than newly diagnosed patients (around 1,000).

As for this clonotype: The antigen is not known.

Researchers made TCR beta libraries by using iRepertoire HTBI primers and running Arm-PCR on CDR3 regions. In the authors' workflow: Overall, samples carried approximately 60 TRBV and about 14 TRBJ segments. TCRdb reanalysed the multiplex PCR reads using MiXCR and keeps one entry per CDR3 protein. V and J calls and clone size were set by TCRdb, not the authors. The table lists hundreds of thousands of distinct CDR3 sequences, about 16% of them singletons. The time point denotes: newly diagnosed GD, antithyroid drugs for less than 3 months. Following extraction of RNA from PBMCs, that RNA was used to make the TCR library. This sample was also put to use in a study of T cells in Graves' hyperthyroidism and ophthalmopathy.

The sample here was peripheral blood mononuclear cells (PBMCs), taken at new diagnosis, from a patient treated with antithyroid drugs. The sequence derives from a woman aged 40-65 years with Graves disease.

This CDR3 is CSARVGGGADTQYF. The CDR3 DNA follows: TGCAGTGCTAGAGTTGGAGGGGGGGCAGATACGCAGTATTTT. The chain combines TRBV20-1 with TRBJ2-3, with D perhaps matching TRBD2 (7 bases). The V gene lost 1 base and the J gene lost 4 bases, with 12 bases spanning the gap. The CDR3 contains 14 residues. Germline CDR1 reads DFQATT; CDR2 reads SNEGSKA (reference sequence).